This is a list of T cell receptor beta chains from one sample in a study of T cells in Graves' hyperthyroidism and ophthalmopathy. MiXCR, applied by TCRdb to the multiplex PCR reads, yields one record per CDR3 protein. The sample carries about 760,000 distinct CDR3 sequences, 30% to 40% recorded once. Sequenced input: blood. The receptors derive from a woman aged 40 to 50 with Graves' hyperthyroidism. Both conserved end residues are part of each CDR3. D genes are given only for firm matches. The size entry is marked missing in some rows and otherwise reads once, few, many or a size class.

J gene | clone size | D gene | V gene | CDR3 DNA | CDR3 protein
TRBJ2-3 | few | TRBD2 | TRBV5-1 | TGCGCCAGCAGTTTTGCCTCCGGGACTGCCTCGGGAGGTACGCAGTATTTT | CASSFASGTASGGTQYF
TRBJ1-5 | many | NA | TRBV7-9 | TGTGCCAGCACCAGGGGTGATCAGCCCCAGCATTTT | CASTRGDQPQHF
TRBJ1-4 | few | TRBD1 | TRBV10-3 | TGTGCCATCAGTGACCGGACAGGGGGTGAAAAACTGTTTTTT | CAISDRTGGEKLFF
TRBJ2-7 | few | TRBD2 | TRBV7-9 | TGTGCCAGCAGCCCGGTTGGAGCGGGGGAGTACGAGCAGTACTTC | CASSPVGAGEYEQYF
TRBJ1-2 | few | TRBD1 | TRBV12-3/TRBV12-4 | TGTGCCAGCAGCCCCAGGGGGAATAGCTATGGCTACACCTTC | CASSPRGNSYGYTF
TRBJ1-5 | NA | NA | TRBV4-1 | TGCGCCAGCAGCCAAGGTCCGATGGTGGATAAGAATCAGCCCCAGCATTTT | CASSQGPMVDKNQPQHF
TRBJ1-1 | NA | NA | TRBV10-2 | TGCGCCGGCAGTGCTCAGAGGAGGGTATCTGGGACTGAAGCTTTCTTT | CAGSAQRRVSGTEAFF
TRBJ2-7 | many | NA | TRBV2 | TGTGCCAGCGGGCGGGACGGCACCTACGAGCAGTACTTC | CASGRDGTYEQYF
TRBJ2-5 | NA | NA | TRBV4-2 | TGTGCCAGCAGCCCAAGTCTACGGGAGTCAGAGACCCAGTACTTC | CASSPSLRESETQYF
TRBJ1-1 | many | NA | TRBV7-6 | TGTGCCAGCAGCTTAGGCAATTTGAACACTGAAGCTTTCTTT | CASSLGNLNTEAFF